Listed below are T cell receptor beta chains from one sample, sequenced in a study of OX40 agonist ivuxolimab in advanced cancers. The method was immunoSEQ multiplex PCR; TCRdb's version includes in-frame clones alone and lacks a portion of them. The table includes about 64,000 clones, approximately 82% detected once. The specimen was CD4+ or CD8+ T cells sorted from blood, collected in a trial of the OX40 agonist ivuxolimab. These receptors were obtained from an adult with an advanced solid tumor such as melanoma, head and neck, liver or kidney cancer. Both conserved end residues are part of each CDR3. Fields, in order: V gene, J gene, CDR3 length, D gene, clone size, CDR3 DNA, CDR3 protein. A D gene is named only where the DNA matches it firmly. Clone size appears in some rows only: once, few, many, or a class for an expanded clone.

>TRBV7-2|TRBJ2-1|15|TRBD2|-
TGTGCCAGCAGCTTAGGTATCTCGGTGGGGGGGGAGCAGTTCTTC
CASSLGISVGGEQFF
>TRBV6-6|TRBJ2-7|14|TRBD2|-
TGTGCCAGCAGTGCAGCGGGAGGGTCCTACGAGCAGTACTTC
CASSAAGGSYEQYF
>TRBV6-5|TRBJ2-3|15|-|-
TGTGCCAGCAGAGCGGCAGGGAAGGGTACAGATACGCAGTATTTT
CASRAAGKGTDTQYF
>TRBV16|TRBJ1-1|16|-|once
TGTGCCAGCAGCCAATTCCCCGGCAGGACCGGGACTGAAGCTTTCTTT
CASSQFPGRTGTEAFF
>TRBV9|TRBJ2-1|16|TRBD1|-
TGTGCCAGCAGCGCCAGGGGGCAGTTAATTTACAATGAGCAGTTCTTC
CASSARGQLIYNEQFF
>TRBV5-1|TRBJ2-3|15|TRBD2|once
TGCGCCAGCAGCTTGGACGCGGGGGGCCCAGATACGCAGTATTTT
CASSLDAGGPDTQYF
>TRBV29-1|TRBJ2-2|18|TRBD1|-
TGCAGCGTTGAAACACCTAGGCCGGACAGGGCGGTAACCGGGGAGCTGTTTTTT
CSVETPRPDRAVTGELFF
>TRBV7-2|TRBJ2-5|13|-|-
TGTGCCAGCAGCCTAGGAGTCAGGGAGACCCAGTACTTC
CASSLGVRETQYF
>TRBV19|TRBJ2-1|16|TRBD2|-
TGTGCCAGTAGTTCCATACTAGCGGGACTTCCCGATGAGCAGTTCTTC
CASSSILAGLPDEQFF
>TRBV15|TRBJ1-5|14|TRBD1|-
TGTGCCACCAGCAGCCGACAGGGACTTCAGCCCCAGCATTTT
CATSSRQGLQPQHF
>TRBV25-1|TRBJ2-3|15|TRBD2|-
TGTGCCAGCAGTGAAGGGACTAGCGGGGGCGATACGCAGTATTTT
CASSEGTSGGDTQYF
>TRBV6-5|TRBJ2-1|14|TRBD2|-
TGTGCCAGCAGTTCGACGGGGAGGGGAAATGAGCAGTTCTTC
CASSSTGRGNEQFF
>TRBV7-7|TRBJ2-2|18|TRBD2|-
TGTGCCAGCAGCTTAGCGGGGGGACTAGCGGGAGTATCCGGGGAGCTGTTTTTT
CASSLAGGLAGVSGELFF
>TRBV6-6|TRBJ2-7|14|-|-
TGTGCCAGCAGTTACTCCCAGGGGTCCTACGAGCAGTACTTC
CASSYSQGSYEQYF
>TRBV19|TRBJ1-1|16|-|-
TGTGCCAGTAGTATACGGTCGGACGGAGTCGGCACTGAAGCTTTCTTT
CASSIRSDGVGTEAFF
>TRBV11-2|TRBJ2-7|14|TRBD1|-
TGTGCCAGCAGGCCGGGACAGACAGCCTACGAGCAGTACTTC
CASRPGQTAYEQYF
>TRBV4-2|TRBJ2-3|15|-|-
TGTGCCAGCAGCCAAGGTTCCCCAGCCACGGATACGCAGTATTTT
CASSQGSPATDTQYF
>TRBV7-3|TRBJ2-1|16|TRBD2|-
TGTGCCAGCACCGAGGCCCCTAGCGGGAGTTGGAATGAGCAGTTCTTC
CASTEAPSGSWNEQFF
>TRBV5-1|TRBJ2-6|16|TRBD1|-
TGCGCCAGCAGCACGGGACAGGGGTCCGGGGCCAACGTCCTGACTTTC
CASSTGQGSGANVLTF
>TRBV7-9|TRBJ2-2|19|TRBD2|-
TGTGCCAGCAGCTTAAAGTGGGCGGGGGAATTCGCGAACACCGGGGAGCTGTTTTTT
CASSLKWAGEFANTGELFF
>TRBV29-1|TRBJ1-1|12|-|-
TGCAGCGTTGGAACCAGGGAGATTGAAGCTTTCTTT
CSVGTREIEAFF
>TRBV11-2|TRBJ2-5|16|TRBD2|-
TGTGCCAGCAGCTTAGTAGGCGGGAGGCGCGGGGAGACCCAGTACTTC
CASSLVGGRRGETQYF
>TRBV6-4|TRBJ1-2|15|-|-
TGTGCCAGCAGTGACTCGTTGTTCGGCGGTGGTGGCTACACCTTC
CASSDSLFGGGGYTF